One sample yielded the 20 T cell receptor beta chains listed below, sequenced in a study of T-cell reconstitution after alpha-beta-depleted transplantation in children. Library preparation (for TCRbeta) was performed with unique molecular identifiers. TCRdb fed the PCR reads into MiXCR, producing one record per CDR3 protein. In the table there are around 480,000 distinct CDR3 sequences, around a third of which are singletons. The sample in question was PBMCs from the stem cell graft donor, obtained from the stem cell graft. The origin of the receptors is a human donor who donated a stem cell graft to a child with aplastic anemia.

The chain recombines TRBV20-1 with TRBJ2-5; D remains unclear. This CDR3 has 14 residues. Germline CDR1 is DFQATT and CDR2 is SNEGSKA (reference sequence). V lost 6 bases and J 5 bases, leaving 19 bases between the germline ends. The CDR3 here is CSAERPVIAETQYF. The CDR3 region has the DNA TGCAGTGCCGAACGCCCAGTTATCGCGGAGACCCAGTACTTC.

This clonotype showed up just a few times. V usage is TRBV6-1 and J usage is TRBJ1-2, with a tentative D call TRBD1 (5 bases). This CDR3 spans 13 amino acids. V shed 6 bases and J shed 2 bases, with 10 bases lying between them. The germline V gene encodes CDR1 MNHNS and CDR2 SASEGT. As DNA, the CDR3 is TGTGCCAGCAGAGGGACGGAGAACTATGGCTACACCTTC. It codes for CASRGTENYGYTF.

Only a few counts were recorded for this clonotype. V usage is TRBV20-1 and J usage is TRBJ1-1; TRBD1 is a possible D gene (6 bases). Germline V gene lookup returns CDR1 DFQATT and CDR2 SNEGSKA (reference sequence). This CDR3 comprises 14 residues. With 2 bases removed from V and 6 bases from J, the gap between germline ends came to 16 bases. The DNA of the CDR3 is TGCAGTGCTAGACCCCTGGGGGGGGCGCCTGAAGCTTTCTTT. It translates to CSARPLGGAPEAFF.

V gene TRBV6-2 or TRBV6-3 combines with J gene TRBJ2-1; 7 bases fit TRBD1. The CDR3 totals 16 residues. Germline lookup yields CDR1 MNHEY and CDR2 SVGEGT. V lost 7 bases and J lost 4; bases outside the gene matches: 13. The CDR3 bases are TGTGCCAGCACTCGAAATGTAGGGGGCGAGTACAATGAGCAGTTCTTC. Translated: CASTRNVGGEYNEQFF.

This clonotype was observed a few times. The chain couples TRBV20-1 to TRBJ2-3, with 12 bases matching TRBD2. Unmatched junction bases numbered 7, after V lost 2 bases and J lost 4 bases. Germline V gene sequence: CDR1 DFQATT, CDR2 SNEGSKA (reference sequence). The CDR3 runs to 16 residues. The CDR3 nucleotides are TGCAGTGCTAGAAGGCTAGCGGGAGGGCCACCAGATACGCAGTATTTT. As protein: CSARRLAGGPPDTQYF.

The J gene is TRBJ2-1, the V gene TRBV7-9; TRBD1 matches at 8 bases. CDR1 and CDR2 from the germline V gene are SEHNR and FQNEAQ (reference sequence). This CDR3 contains 16 residues. Trimming removed 6 bases from V and 5 bases from J; junction bases left unmatched: 12. In DNA, the CDR3 is TGTGCCAGCAGGTTAACGGGGGAGACAGGGGACAATGAGCAGTTCTTC. This codes for CASRLTGETGDNEQFF.

This clonotype was picked up a small number of times. The genes are TRBV10-3 and TRBJ2-3; D gene ambiguous. Between the trimmed V and J ends, which lost 4 bases and 6 bases, there was a span of 17 bases. Germline CDR1 is ENHRY and CDR2 is SYGVKD. The CDR3 consists of 15 residues. CDR3 nucleotide sequence: TGTGCCATCAGTGGCCGCCTTTCCCATGCGGATACGCAGTATTTT. Protein: CAISGRLSHADTQYF.

This clonotype was found a few times. The CDR3: CASSAGQGGFNEQYV. The DNA for the CDR3 is TGCGCCAGCAGCGCCGGACAGGGAGGGTTCAACGAGCAGTACGTC. The chain uses TRBV5-1 and TRBJ2-7; D perhaps matches TRBD1 (8 bases). The ends were cut back, 4 bases at V and 5 bases at J, with 19 bases in the middle. Germline V lookup: CDR1 SGHRS, CDR2 YFSETQ. The CDR3 totals 15 residues.

The chain links TRBV15 to TRBJ2-5, with TRBD2 matching over 11 bases. The V gene's germline CDR1 is LNHNV and CDR2 YYDKDF (reference sequence). CDR3 length: 16 residues. With V trimmed by 5 bases and J by 1 base, 6 bases remained unmatched. CDR3 in amino acids: CATSGGSGRGQETQYF. CDR3 nucleotide sequence: TGTGCCACCAGCGGTGGTAGCGGGAGGGGCCAAGAGACCCAGTACTTC.

The table lists this clonotype with a few counts. V usage is TRBV6-5 and J usage is TRBJ1-5; 7 bases match TRBD1. The CDR3 spans 15 residues. Germline V gene data show CDR1 as MNHEY and CDR2 as SVGAGI. The V and J ends lost 4 bases and 0 bases, in that order; junction bases with no gene match: 3. The CDR3 region is CASSFRGDSNQPQHF. The CDR3, as DNA: TGTGCCAGCAGTTTCAGGGGGGATAGCAATCAGCCCCAGCATTTT.

The chain is built from TRBV29-1 and TRBJ2-5, with D possibly being TRBD1 (6 bases). Germline CDR1 reads SQVTM; CDR2 reads ANQGSEA. This CDR3 has 15 residues. Trimming took off 7 bases at V and 1 base at J, with 19 bases between the two ends. The CDR3: CSAEIRDTPQETQYF. The DNA of the CDR3 is TGCAGCGCGGAAATCCGGGACACACCCCAAGAGACCCAGTACTTC.

This clonotype occurred a few times. The chain employs TRBV4-3 and TRBJ2-2; D might be TRBD1 (5 bases). The V gene's germline CDR1 is LGHNA and CDR2 YSLEER. The CDR3 is 20 residues long. Trimming removed 0 bases from V and 8 bases from J, with 28 bases in between. The CDR3 DNA is TGCGCCAGCAGCCAAGATGCCTGGGGCCCGGCCCGCGTCACCACGGGGGAGCTGTTTTTT. Protein: CASSQDAWGPARVTTGELFF.

This clonotype has only one observation. V is TRBV28 and J is TRBJ1-3; the D is unclear. V was cut by 4 bases and J by 0 bases, with 7 bases left in between. The CDR3 consists of 14 residues. CDR1 is MDHEN, CDR2 SYDVKM, per germline. CDR3: CASSSIFSGNTIYF. Here the CDR3 DNA reads TGTGCCAGCAGTTCCATCTTCTCTGGAAACACCATATATTTT.

This chain uses TRBV7-8 with TRBJ2-1, with D maybe TRBD2 (6 bases). Trimming stripped 5 bases from V and 5 bases from J, with 16 bases between. In germline, CDR1 is SGHVS, CDR2 FQNEAQ. CDR3 length equals 15 residues. The CDR3 protein is CASSAVLATHNEQFF. CDR3 nucleotides: TGTGCCAGCAGCGCCGTACTAGCCACACACAATGAGCAGTTCTTC. Drawing the rest from reference TRBV7-8 and TRBJ2-1, the complete variable domain is GAGVSQSPRYKVAKRGQDVALRCDPISGHVSLFWYQQALGQGPEFLTYFQNEAQLDKSGLPSDRFFAERPEGSVSTLKIQRTQQEDSAVYLCASSAVLATHNEQFFGPGTRLTVL.

This clonotype has a handful of counts. V and J are TRBV20-1 and TRBJ2-1, with D hard to call. Per the germline V gene, CDR1 is DFQATT and CDR2 is SNEGSKA (reference sequence). V was clipped by 6 bases and J by 6 bases, with 9 bases between them. The CDR3 loop spans 11 amino acids. The CDR3 nucleotides read TGCAGTGCAAGACCTAGCAATGAGCAGTTCTTC. Its protein product is CSARPSNEQFF.

The chain employs TRBV4-1 and TRBJ1-2; tentatively, D is TRBD1 (6 bases). Germline V lookup: CDR1 MGHRA, CDR2 YSYEKL. The V gene lost 0 bases and the J gene lost 7 bases, with 18 bases spanning the gap. This CDR3 has 16 residues. This CDR3 is CASSQEGGSGAGGYTF. CDR3 bases: TGCGCCAGCAGCCAAGAAGGAGGATCAGGGGCTGGTGGCTACACCTTC.

V and J are TRBV7-9 and TRBJ2-7; 8 positions agree with TRBD1. Trimming took 5 bases from V and 3 from J; bases not matched to a gene: 9. The CDR3 length is 15 residues. In germline, CDR1 is SEHNR, CDR2 FQNEAQ (reference sequence). Here the CDR3 reads CASSRGQGVFYEQYF. The CDR3 bases are TGTGCCAGCAGCCGTGGACAGGGTGTTTTCTACGAGCAGTACTTC.

The V and J genes are TRBV6-5 and TRBJ2-7, with a possible D match to TRBD2 (6 bases). V was trimmed by 4 bases and J by 2 bases, leaving 21 bases between them. Per the germline V gene, CDR1 is MNHEY and CDR2 is SVGAGI. The CDR3 length is 17 residues. As DNA, the CDR3 is TGTGCCAGCAGTTTTACCCTGAGGGGAGGAAAACCCTACGAGCAGTACTTC. Protein product: CASSFTLRGGKPYEQYF.

This sequence joins TRBV5-4 and TRBJ2-5; TRBD2 aligns across 9 bases. Trimming removed 3 bases from V and 0 bases from J; junction bases left unmatched: 12. The germline CDR1 and CDR2 sequences are SGHNT and YYREEE (reference sequence). This CDR3 is built from 18 residues. The CDR3 nucleotides read TGTGCCAGCAGCTATGGACTAGCGCCAACCGTGTACCAAGAGACCCAGTACTTC. Protein: CASSYGLAPTVYQETQYF. The whole variable domain, remainder taken from reference TRBV5-4 and TRBJ2-5, is ETGVTQSPTHLIKTRGQQVTLRCSSQSGHNTVSWYQQALGQGPQFIFQYYREEENGRGNFPPRFSGLQFPNYSSELNVNALELDDSALYLCASSYGLAPTVYQETQYFGPGTRLLVL.

The gene calls are TRBV18 and TRBJ2-2; D remains ambiguous. CDR3 length: 15 amino acids. V was cut by 3 bases and J by 1 base, with 9 bases left in between. From germline, CDR1 is KGHSH and CDR2 LQKENI. CDR3: CASSPPSGNTGELFF. DNA of the CDR3: TGTGCCAGCTCACCGCCCTCAGGGAACACCGGGGAGCTGTTTTTT.